This T cell receptor beta chain was sequenced for a study of CD8+ T cells in alopecia areata. Described treatment: oral pan-JAK inhibitor, 5-10 mg twice daily. Investigators isolated RNA and reverse transcribed it into cDNA to act as the sequencing template. The repertoire was sequenced with immunoSEQ multiplex PCR; TCRdb's copy has only in-frame clones and lacks some. Of roughly 230,000 clones in the sample, less than 50% are singletons; the top ten hold over 2%. The CDR3 totals 12 residues. Looked up from germline, CDR1 is SGHTA and CDR2 is FQGTGA. V lost 5 bases and J 9 bases, leaving 11 bases between the germline ends.

The chain recombines TRBV7-3 with TRBJ2-1, with D perhaps being TRBD1 or TRBD2 (5 bases each). The sample was CD4+ T cells sorted from blood, taken at approximately week 36, from a patient treated with tofacitinib. This TCR was sampled from a human donor with alopecia areata. As DNA, the CDR3 is TGTGCCAGCAGCGTATCGAGGGGTGAGCAGTTCTTC. The encoded protein is CASSVSRGEQFF. Looking up the rest from reference TRBV7-3 and TRBJ2-1 gives the full variable domain: GAGVSQTPSNKVTEKGKYVELRCDPISGHTALYWYRQSLGQGPEFLIYFQGTGAADDSGLPNDRFFAVRPEGSVSTLKIQRTERGDSAVYLCASSVSRGEQFFGPGTRLTVL.